This passage covers 15 T cell receptor beta chains from one sample sequenced in a study of neoadjuvant nivolumab and ipilimumab in lung cancer. The data were produced by immunoSEQ multiplex PCR, yet TCRdb's version contains in-frame clones alone and is incomplete. The table includes 5,500 to 8,500 clones, roughly three quarters detected once. The sample in question was tumor tissue, obtained after neoadjuvant nivolumab, alone or with ipilimumab, at or shortly before surgery. The receptors shown here come from an adult with non-small cell lung cancer.

This clone was picked up one time. This chain uses TRBV6-5 with TRBJ2-2, with TRBD2 matching 7 bases. This CDR3 contains 14 residues. Germline V CDR1 and CDR2: MNHEY, SVGAGI. Unmatched junction bases numbered 4, after V lost 2 bases and J lost 7 bases. The chain's CDR3 is CASSYARELGELFF. CDR3 DNA: TGTGCCAGCAGTTACGCGCGGGAGCTCGGGGAGCTGTTTTTT.

The V call is TRBV6-5, the J call TRBJ1-4, with D possibly TRBD1 on 6 matching bases. The V end was cut by 4 bases, the J end by 5 bases, with 11 bases between. Germline V gene lookup returns CDR1 MNHEY and CDR2 SVGAGI. The CDR3 loop spans 14 amino acids. The CDR3 sequence: CASSLQGSNEKLFF. As DNA, the CDR3 is TGTGCCAGCAGTTTACAGGGCTCGAATGAAAAACTGTTTTTT.

The chain links TRBV5-4 to TRBJ2-3; D not certain. The V end lost 0 bases, the J end lost 0 bases, and 5 bases lay between the germline ends. The CDR3 is 14 residues long. CDR1 and CDR2 from the germline V gene are SGHNT and YYREEE (reference sequence). CDR3 sequence reads: CASSLDSSTDTQYF. The DNA of the CDR3 is TGTGCCAGCAGCTTGGACAGTAGCACAGATACGCAGTATTTT.

The chain employs TRBV18 and TRBJ1-1; TRBD1 matches at 8 bases. Per the germline V gene, CDR1 is KGHSH and CDR2 is LQKENI. V shed 6 bases, J shed 5 bases, and the junction held 8 bases outside the gene matches. The CDR3 extends over 14 amino acids. The DNA of the CDR3 is TGTGCCAGCTCCCCCGGACAGGGAAAGACTGAAGCTTTCTTT. Its translation: CASSPGQGKTEAFF.

This sequence joins TRBV7-9 and TRBJ1-4, with TRBD1 identical over 7 bases. The CDR3 is 14 amino acids. The V and J ends lost 5 bases and 6 bases, in that order; junction bases with no gene match: 6. Germline loops: CDR1 SEHNR, CDR2 FQNEAQ (reference sequence). CDR3: CASSPTQGDEKLFF. CDR3 coding DNA: TGTGCCAGCAGCCCCACCCAGGGGGATGAAAAACTGTTTTTT.

V gene TRBV5-1 combines with J gene TRBJ2-2; TRBD1 aligns across 8 bases. The V segment lost 0 bases and the J segment 6 bases; nucleotides outside the gene matches: 4. Per the germline V gene, CDR1 is SGHRS and CDR2 is YFSETQ. The CDR3 is 15 residues long. CDR3 nucleotide sequence: TGCGCCAGCAGCTTGGGACAGGGGTCGGCCGGGGAGCTGTTTTTT. This encodes CASSLGQGSAGELFF.

This sequence joins TRBV18 and TRBJ2-3; D uncertain. The V and J ends lost 2 bases and 3 bases respectively, with 9 bases between them. This CDR3 has 14 amino acids. The germline V gene encodes CDR1 KGHSH and CDR2 LQKENI. Here the CDR3 reads CASSPDRRTDTQYF. CDR3 nucleotides: TGTGCCAGCTCACCAGACCGGCGTACAGATACGCAGTATTTT.

V is TRBV5-1 and J is TRBJ1-4, with 7 bases lining up with TRBD1. The CDR3 has 18 residues. With V trimmed by 0 bases and J by 1 base, 9 bases remained unmatched. Germline V lookup: CDR1 SGHRS, CDR2 YFSETQ. The CDR3 DNA reads TGCGCCAGCAGCTTGGGACAGGGAGGTAGAGGAACTAATGAAAAACTGTTTTTT. Translating gives CASSLGQGGRGTNEKLFF.

This clone appeared a few times. V usage is TRBV5-6 and J usage is TRBJ2-1; 11 bases align to TRBD2. After removal of 4 bases from V and 4 bases from J, the junction contained 4 bases not matched to a gene. Germline V lookup: CDR1 SGHDT, CDR2 YYEEEE. There are 15 residues in the CDR3. The CDR3 DNA follows: TGTGCCAGCAGCGTTGGGACTAGCGGATACAATGAGCAGTTCTTC. It specifies CASSVGTSGYNEQFF.

The V gene is TRBV7-2, the J gene TRBJ2-1; weak D call: TRBD1 (5 bases). V lost 4 bases to trimming and J lost 5 bases, with 18 bases between them. The CDR3 has 16 residues. In germline, CDR1 is SGHTA, CDR2 FQGNSA. Written as DNA, the CDR3 is TGTGCCAGCAGCTCCCCTCGAGGCGTGGGGCACAATGAGCAGTTCTTC. Amino acids: CASSSPRGVGHNEQFF.

This chain links TRBV10-2 with TRBJ2-7; D might be TRBD1 (5 bases). The CDR3 runs 11 residues. Trimming pared 5 bases from V and 11 bases from J, leaving 13 bases between. Germline V gene lookup returns CDR1 WSHSY and CDR2 SAAADI. The CDR3 loop reads CASSSRGSKYF. CDR3 nucleotide sequence: TGCGCCAGCAGTTCAAGGGGTTCGAAGTACTTC.

The J gene is TRBJ2-3, the V gene TRBV28, with 11 bases matching TRBD2. Germline CDR1 MDHEN, CDR2 SYDVKM. The length of the CDR3 is 15 residues. V lost 4 bases and J lost 5; bases outside the gene matches: 5. Here the CDR3 DNA reads TGTGCCAGCAGTTCGACTAGCGGGATAGGAGATACGCAGTATTTT. This gives the protein CASSSTSGIGDTQYF.

The chain couples TRBV2 to TRBJ2-1, with a tentative D call TRBD2 (6 bases). CDR3 size: 16 residues. Trimming took 1 base from V and 0 from J, leaving 10 bases between them. The V gene's germline CDR1 is SNHLY and CDR2 FYNNEI. CDR3 sequence: CASSEEEGSSYNEQFF. In DNA, the CDR3 is TGTGCCAGCAGTGAAGAGGAGGGGAGCTCCTACAATGAGCAGTTCTTC.

This clone was observed a handful of times. This chain joins TRBV4-1 and TRBJ1-4; unclear D gene. This CDR3 contains 16 residues. Trimming took off 4 bases at V and 5 bases at J, with 17 bases between the two ends. CDR1 is MGHRA and CDR2 is YSYEKL in the germline V gene. DNA of the CDR3: TGCGCCAGCAGCCCAAGAAATGGCCCTCCCAATGAAAAACTGTTTTTT. It specifies CASSPRNGPPNEKLFF.

The rearrangement links TRBV14 to TRBJ1-1; unclear D gene. CDR1 and CDR2 from the germline V gene are SGHDN and FVKESK. V shed 4 bases and J shed 3 bases, with 21 bases lying between them. This CDR3 has 17 amino acids. CDR3 nucleotide sequence: TGTGCCAGCAGCCTCCGACGGACGGAGGGTATGGACACTGAAGCTTTCTTT. Translating it yields CASSLRRTEGMDTEAFF.